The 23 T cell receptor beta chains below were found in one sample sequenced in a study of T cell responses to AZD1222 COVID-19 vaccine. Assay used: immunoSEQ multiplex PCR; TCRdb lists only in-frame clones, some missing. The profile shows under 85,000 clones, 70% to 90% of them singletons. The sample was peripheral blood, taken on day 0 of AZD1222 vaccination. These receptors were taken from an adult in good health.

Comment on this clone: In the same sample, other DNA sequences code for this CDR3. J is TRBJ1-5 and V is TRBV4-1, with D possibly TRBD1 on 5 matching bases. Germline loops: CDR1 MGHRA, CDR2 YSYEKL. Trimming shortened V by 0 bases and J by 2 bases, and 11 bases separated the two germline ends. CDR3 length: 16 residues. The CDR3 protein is CASSQDGGIGNQPQHF. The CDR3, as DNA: TGCGCCAGCAGCCAAGATGGGGGAATCGGCAATCAGCCCCAGCATTTT.

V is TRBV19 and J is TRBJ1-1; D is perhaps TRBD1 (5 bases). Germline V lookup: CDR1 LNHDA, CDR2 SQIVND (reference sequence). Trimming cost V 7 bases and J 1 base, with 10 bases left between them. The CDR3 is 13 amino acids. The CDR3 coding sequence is TGTGCCAGTACCGACAGACAGAACACTGAAGCTTTCTTT. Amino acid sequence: CASTDRQNTEAFF.

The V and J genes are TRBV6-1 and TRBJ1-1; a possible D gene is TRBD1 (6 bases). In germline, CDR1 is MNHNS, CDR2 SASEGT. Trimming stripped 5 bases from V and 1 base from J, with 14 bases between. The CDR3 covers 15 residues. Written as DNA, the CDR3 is TGTGCCAGCAGTCCCCCCGGAGGGGGGAACACTGAAGCTTTCTTT. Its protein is CASSPPGGGNTEAFF.

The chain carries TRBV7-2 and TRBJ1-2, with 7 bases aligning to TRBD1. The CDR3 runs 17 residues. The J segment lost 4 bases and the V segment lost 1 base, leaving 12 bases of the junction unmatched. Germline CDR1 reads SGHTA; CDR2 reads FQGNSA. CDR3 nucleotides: TGTGCCAGCAGCTTAGGGCTCGGGGTCAGGGGGTCCTATGGCTACACCTTC. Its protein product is CASSLGLGVRGSYGYTF.

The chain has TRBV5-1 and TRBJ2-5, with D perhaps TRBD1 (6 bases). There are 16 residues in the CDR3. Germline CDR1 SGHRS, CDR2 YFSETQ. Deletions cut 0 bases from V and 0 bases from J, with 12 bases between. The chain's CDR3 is CASSLVRGQYQETQYF. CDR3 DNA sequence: TGCGCCAGCAGCTTGGTGCGAGGACAGTACCAAGAGACCCAGTACTTC.

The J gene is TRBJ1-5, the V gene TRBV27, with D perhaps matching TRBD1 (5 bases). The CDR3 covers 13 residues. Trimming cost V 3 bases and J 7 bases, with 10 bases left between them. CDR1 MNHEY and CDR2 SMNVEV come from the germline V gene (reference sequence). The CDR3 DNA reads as TGTGCCAGCAGTTTTGACAGAGTCCAGCCCCAGCATTTT. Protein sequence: CASSFDRVQPQHF.

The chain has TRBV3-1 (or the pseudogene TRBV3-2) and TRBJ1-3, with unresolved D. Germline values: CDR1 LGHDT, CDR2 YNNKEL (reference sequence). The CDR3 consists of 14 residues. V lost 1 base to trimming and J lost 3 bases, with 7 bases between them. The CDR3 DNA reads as TGTGCCAGCAGCCAAGTGGGATTTGGAAACACCATATATTTT. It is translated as CASSQVGFGNTIYF.

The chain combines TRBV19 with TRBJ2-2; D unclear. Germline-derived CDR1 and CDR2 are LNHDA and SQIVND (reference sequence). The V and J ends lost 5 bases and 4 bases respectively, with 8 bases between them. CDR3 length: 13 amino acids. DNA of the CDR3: TGTGCCAGTAGTGTCCAGGTCACCGGGGAGCTGTTTTTT. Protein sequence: CASSVQVTGELFF.

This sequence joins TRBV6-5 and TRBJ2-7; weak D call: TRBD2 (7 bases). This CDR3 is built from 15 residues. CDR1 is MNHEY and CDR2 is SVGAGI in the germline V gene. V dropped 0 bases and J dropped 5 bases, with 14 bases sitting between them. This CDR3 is CASSYSGGAGHEQYF. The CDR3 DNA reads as TGTGCCAGCAGTTACTCGGGGGGGGCCGGCCACGAGCAGTACTTC.

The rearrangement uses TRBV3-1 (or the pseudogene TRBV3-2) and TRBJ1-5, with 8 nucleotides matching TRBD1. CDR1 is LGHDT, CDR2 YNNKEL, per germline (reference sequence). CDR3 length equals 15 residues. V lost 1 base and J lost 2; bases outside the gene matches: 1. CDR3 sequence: CASSQGGQGNQPQHF. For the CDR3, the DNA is TGTGCCAGCAGCCAAGGGGGACAGGGCAATCAGCCCCAGCATTTT.

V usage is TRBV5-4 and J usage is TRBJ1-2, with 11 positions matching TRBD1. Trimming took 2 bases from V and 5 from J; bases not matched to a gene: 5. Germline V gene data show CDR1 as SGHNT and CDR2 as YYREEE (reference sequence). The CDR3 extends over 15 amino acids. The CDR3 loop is CASSFTGTGGYGYTF. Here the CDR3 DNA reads TGTGCCAGCAGCTTTACCGGGACAGGGGGTTATGGCTACACCTTC.

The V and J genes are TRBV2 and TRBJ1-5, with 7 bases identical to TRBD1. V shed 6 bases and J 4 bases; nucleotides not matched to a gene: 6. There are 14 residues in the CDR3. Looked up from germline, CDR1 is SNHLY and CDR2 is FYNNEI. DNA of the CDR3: TGTGCCAGCAGCCGGACAGGCCGGAATCAGCCCCAGCATTTT. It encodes CASSRTGRNQPQHF.

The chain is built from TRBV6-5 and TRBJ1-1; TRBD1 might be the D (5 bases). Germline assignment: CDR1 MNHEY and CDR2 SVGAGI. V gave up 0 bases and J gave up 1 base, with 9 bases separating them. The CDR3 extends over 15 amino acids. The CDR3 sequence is CASSYSQEGNTEAFF. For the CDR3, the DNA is TGTGCCAGCAGTTACTCACAGGAGGGGAACACTGAAGCTTTCTTT.

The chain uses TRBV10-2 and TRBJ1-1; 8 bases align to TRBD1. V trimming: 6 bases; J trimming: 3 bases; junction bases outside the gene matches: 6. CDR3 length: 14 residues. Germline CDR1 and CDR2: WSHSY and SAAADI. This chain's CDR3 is CASRLTGDDTEAFF. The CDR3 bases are TGCGCCAGCAGGCTGACAGGGGATGACACTGAAGCTTTCTTT.

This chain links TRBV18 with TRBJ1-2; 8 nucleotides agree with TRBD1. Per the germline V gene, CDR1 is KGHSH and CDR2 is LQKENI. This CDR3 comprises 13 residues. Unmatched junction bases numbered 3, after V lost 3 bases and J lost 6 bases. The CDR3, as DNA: TGTGCCAGCTCACCCCAGGACAGGGATGGCTACACCTTC. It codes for CASSPQDRDGYTF. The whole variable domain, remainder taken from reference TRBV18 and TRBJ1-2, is NAGVMQNPRHLVRRRGQEARLRCSPMKGHSHVYWYRQLPEEGLKFMVYLQKENIIDESGMPKERFSAEFPKEGPSILRIQQVVRGDSAAYFCASSPQDRDGYTFGSGTRLTVV.

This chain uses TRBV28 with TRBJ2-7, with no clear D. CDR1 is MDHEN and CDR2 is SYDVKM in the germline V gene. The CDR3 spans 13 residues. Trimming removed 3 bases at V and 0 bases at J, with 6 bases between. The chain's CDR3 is CASSFTNSYEQYF. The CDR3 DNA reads TGTGCCAGCAGTTTCACTAACTCCTACGAGCAGTACTTC.

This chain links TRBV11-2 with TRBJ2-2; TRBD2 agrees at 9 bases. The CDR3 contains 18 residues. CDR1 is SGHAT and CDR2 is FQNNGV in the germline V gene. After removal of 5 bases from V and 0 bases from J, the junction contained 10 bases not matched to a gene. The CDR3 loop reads CASSHTLAGGPNTGELFF. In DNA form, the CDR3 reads TGTGCCAGCAGCCATACCCTTGCGGGGGGGCCGAACACCGGGGAGCTGTTTTTT.

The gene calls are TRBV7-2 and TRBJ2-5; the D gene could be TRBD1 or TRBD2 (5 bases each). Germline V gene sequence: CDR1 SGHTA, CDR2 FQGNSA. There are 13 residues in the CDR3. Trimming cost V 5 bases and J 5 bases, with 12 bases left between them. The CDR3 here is CASSVGPGETQYF. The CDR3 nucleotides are TGTGCCAGCAGCGTGGGACCCGGGGAGACCCAGTACTTC.

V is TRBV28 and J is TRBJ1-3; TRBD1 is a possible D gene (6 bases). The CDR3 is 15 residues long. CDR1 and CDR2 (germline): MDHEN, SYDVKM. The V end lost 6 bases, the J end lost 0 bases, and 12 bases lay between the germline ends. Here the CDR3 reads CASSSDSLSGNTIYF. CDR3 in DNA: TGTGCCAGCAGCTCGGACAGTCTCTCTGGAAACACCATATATTTT.

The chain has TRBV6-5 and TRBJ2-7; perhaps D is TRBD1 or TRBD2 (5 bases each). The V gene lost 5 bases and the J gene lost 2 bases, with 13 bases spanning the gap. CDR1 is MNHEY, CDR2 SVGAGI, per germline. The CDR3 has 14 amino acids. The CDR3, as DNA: TGTGCCAGCAGTACCCGGGACGACGCCTACGAGCAGTACTTC. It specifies CASSTRDDAYEQYF.

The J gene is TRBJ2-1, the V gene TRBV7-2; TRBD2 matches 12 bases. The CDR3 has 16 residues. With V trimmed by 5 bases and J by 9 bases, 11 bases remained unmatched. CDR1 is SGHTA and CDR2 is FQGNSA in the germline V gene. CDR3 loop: CASSGTASGRAGEQFF. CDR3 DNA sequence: TGTGCCAGCAGCGGTACGGCTAGCGGGAGGGCCGGTGAGCAGTTCTTC.

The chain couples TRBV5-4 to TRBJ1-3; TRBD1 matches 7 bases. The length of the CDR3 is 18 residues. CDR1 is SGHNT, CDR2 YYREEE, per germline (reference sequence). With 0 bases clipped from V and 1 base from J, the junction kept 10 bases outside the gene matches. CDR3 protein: CASSLGRETGRSGNTIYF. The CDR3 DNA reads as TGTGCCAGCAGCTTGGGGCGCGAGACAGGGCGATCTGGAAACACCATATATTTT.

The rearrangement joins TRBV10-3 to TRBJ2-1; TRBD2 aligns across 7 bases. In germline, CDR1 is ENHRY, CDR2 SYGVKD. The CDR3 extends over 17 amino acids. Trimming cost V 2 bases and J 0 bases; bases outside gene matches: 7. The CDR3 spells CAISEGLGTTSYNEQFF. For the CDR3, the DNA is TGTGCCATCAGTGAGGGTCTCGGGACTACCTCCTACAATGAGCAGTTCTTC.